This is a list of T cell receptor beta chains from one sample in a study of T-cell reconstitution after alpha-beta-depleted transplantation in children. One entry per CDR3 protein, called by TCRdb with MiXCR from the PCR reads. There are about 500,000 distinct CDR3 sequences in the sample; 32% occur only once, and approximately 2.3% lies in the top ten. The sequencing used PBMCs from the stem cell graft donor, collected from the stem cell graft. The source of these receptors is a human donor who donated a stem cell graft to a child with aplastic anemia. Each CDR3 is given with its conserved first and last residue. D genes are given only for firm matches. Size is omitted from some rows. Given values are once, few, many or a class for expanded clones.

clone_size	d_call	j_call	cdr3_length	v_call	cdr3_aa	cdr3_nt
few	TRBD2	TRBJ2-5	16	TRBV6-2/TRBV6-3	CASSLTPAGVRSIPNF	TGTGCCAGCAGCTTGACCCCAGCGGGGGTGAGGTCAATTCCAAACTTC
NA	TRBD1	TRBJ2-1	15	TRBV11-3	CASSARQGVADEQFF	TGTGCCAGCAGCGCCCGACAGGGGGTTGCAGATGAGCAGTTCTTC
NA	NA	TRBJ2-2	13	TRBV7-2	CASQKIGSGELFF	TGTGCCAGCCAAAAGATCGGGTCCGGGGAGCTGTTTTTT
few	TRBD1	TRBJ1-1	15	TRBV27	CASSLGTGGTTEAFF	TGTGCCAGCAGTTTAGGGACAGGGGGCACCACTGAAGCTTTCTTT
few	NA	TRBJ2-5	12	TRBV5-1	CASSFNQETQYF	TGCGCCAGCAGCTTCAACCAAGAGACCCAGTACTTC
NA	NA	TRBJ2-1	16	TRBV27	CASNFRGRGSYNEQFF	TGTGCCAGCAACTTTAGAGGGAGGGGGTCCTACAATGAGCAGTTCTTC
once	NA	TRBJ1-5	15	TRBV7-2	CASSLDGGGNQPQHF	TGTGCCAGCAGCTTAGACGGGGGTGGCAATCAGCCCCAGCATTTT
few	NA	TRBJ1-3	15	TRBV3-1	CASSSGRVSGNTIYF	TGTGCCAGCAGCAGCGGACGTGTCTCTGGAAACACCATATATTTT
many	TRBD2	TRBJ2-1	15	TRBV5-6	CASSIAGGFYNEQFF	TGTGCCAGCTCAATTGCGGGAGGGTTCTACAATGAGCAGTTCTTC
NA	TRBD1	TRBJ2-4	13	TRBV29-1	CSTLVVQGNIQYF	TGCAGCACCCTCGTCGTACAGGGGAACATTCAGTACTTC
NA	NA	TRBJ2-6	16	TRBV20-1	CSAPPRGNSGANVLTF	TGCAGTGCTCCCCCCCGGGGTAACTCTGGGGCCAACGTCCTGACTTTC
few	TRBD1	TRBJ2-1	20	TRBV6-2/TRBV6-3	CASSYLGTGAIVLQSNEQFF	TGTGCCAGCAGTTACTTAGGGACAGGGGCGATTGTATTACAATCCAATGAGCAGTTCTTC
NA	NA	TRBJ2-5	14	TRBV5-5	CASGPTDLGETQYF	TGTGCCAGCGGTCCCACCGATCTCGGGGAGACCCAGTACTTC
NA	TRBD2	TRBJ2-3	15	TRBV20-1	CSARDTAGETDTQYF	TGCAGTGCTAGAGATACGGCGGGAGAAACAGATACGCAGTATTTT
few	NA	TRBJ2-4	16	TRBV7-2	CASSPPDLGIRPIQYF	TGTGCCAGCAGCCCCCCGGACCTAGGGATTAGGCCCATTCAGTACTTC
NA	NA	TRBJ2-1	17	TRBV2	CASSFSGFSASYNEQFF	TGTGCCAGCAGTTTTTCGGGCTTCTCCGCCTCCTACAATGAGCAGTTCTTC
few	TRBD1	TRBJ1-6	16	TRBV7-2	CASSGDSGYFNSPLHF	TGTGCCAGCAGCGGGGACAGCGGGTATTTTAATTCACCCCTCCACTTT
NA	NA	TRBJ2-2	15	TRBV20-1	CSARRTGMNTGELFF	TGCAGTGCTAGGAGAACAGGGATGAACACCGGGGAGCTGTTTTTT
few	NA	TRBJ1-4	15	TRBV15	CATSRAGRANEKLFF	TGTGCCACCAGCAGAGCGGGTAGGGCTAATGAAAAACTGTTTTTT
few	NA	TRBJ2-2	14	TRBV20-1	CSASVDANTGELFF	TGCAGTGCTAGCGTGGACGCGAACACCGGGGAGCTGTTTTTT
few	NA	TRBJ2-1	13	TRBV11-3	CASSLGQRDEQFF	TGTGCCAGCAGCTTAGGTCAGCGGGATGAGCAGTTCTTC
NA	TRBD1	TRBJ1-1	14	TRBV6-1	CASRAQGAGTEAFF	TGTGCCAGCAGAGCCCAGGGGGCCGGGACTGAAGCTTTCTTT
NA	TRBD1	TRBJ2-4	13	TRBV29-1	CSVEPNQGDIQYF	TGCAGCGTTGAACCAAACCAGGGGGACATTCAGTACTTC
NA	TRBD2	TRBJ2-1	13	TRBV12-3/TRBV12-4	CASTLREGNEQFF	TGTGCCAGCACCCTTAGGGAGGGCAATGAGCAGTTCTTC
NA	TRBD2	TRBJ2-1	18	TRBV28	CASSPLRLAGGYYNEQFF	TGTGCCAGCAGTCCCTTACGACTAGCGGGAGGATACTACAATGAGCAGTTCTTC
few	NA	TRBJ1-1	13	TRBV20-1	CSAQDTVNTEAFF	TGCAGTGCGCAGGATACAGTGAACACTGAAGCTTTCTTT
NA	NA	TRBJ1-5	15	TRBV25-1	CASSEGGGVDQPQHF	TGTGCCAGCAGTGAAGGAGGGGGGGTCGATCAGCCCCAGCATTTT
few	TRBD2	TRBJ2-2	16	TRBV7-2	CASSLGLAGGPGELFF	TGTGCCAGCAGCTTAGGACTAGCGGGAGGGCCCGGGGAGCTGTTTTTT
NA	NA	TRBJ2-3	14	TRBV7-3	CASSPGTFPDTQYF	TGTGCCAGCAGCCCCGGGACTTTCCCCGATACGCAGTATTTT
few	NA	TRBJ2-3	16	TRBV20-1	CSARSRGWREADTQYF	TGCAGTGCTAGATCAAGAGGGTGGCGAGAGGCAGATACGCAGTATTTT
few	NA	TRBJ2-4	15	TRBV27	CASSRSGGGKNIQYF	TGTGCCAGCAGCCGCTCCGGAGGGGGCAAAAACATTCAGTACTTC
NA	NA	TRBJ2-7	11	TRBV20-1	CSATVVYEQYF	TGCAGTGCAACGGTGGTCTACGAGCAGTACTTC
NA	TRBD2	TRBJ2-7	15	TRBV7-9	CASTFGTSASYEQYF	TGTGCCAGCACCTTTGGGACTAGCGCTTCCTACGAGCAGTACTTC
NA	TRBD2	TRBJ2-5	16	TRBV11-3	CASSAGTSGNQETQYF	TGTGCCAGCAGCGCCGGGACTAGCGGGAACCAAGAGACCCAGTACTTC
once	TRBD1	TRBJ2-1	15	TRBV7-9	CASSLVDRGPHEQFF	TGTGCCAGCAGCTTAGTGGACAGGGGCCCGCATGAGCAGTTCTTC
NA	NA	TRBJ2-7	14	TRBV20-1	CSARTDTSSYEQYF	TGCAGTGCTAGGACGGACACCAGCTCCTACGAGCAGTACTTC
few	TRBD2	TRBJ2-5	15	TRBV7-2	CASRDPSGRAETQYF	TGTGCCAGCAGGGATCCTAGCGGGAGGGCGGAGACCCAGTACTTC
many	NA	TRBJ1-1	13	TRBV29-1	CSVGWGPNTEAFF	TGCAGCGTTGGTTGGGGCCCGAACACTGAAGCTTTCTTT
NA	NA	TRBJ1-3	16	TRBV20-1	CSATDGAPSSGNTIYF	TGCAGTGCTACCGACGGGGCCCCGAGCTCTGGAAACACCATATATTTT
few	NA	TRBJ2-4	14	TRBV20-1	CSARAGLAKNIQYF	TGCAGTGCTCGGGCGGGACTAGCCAAAAACATTCAGTACTTC
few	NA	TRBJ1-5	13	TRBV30	CAWSGAGRQPQHF	TGTGCCTGGAGTGGTGCAGGTCGACAGCCCCAGCATTTT
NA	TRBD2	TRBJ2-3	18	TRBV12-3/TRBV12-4	CASSFYGTSGTSTDTQYF	TGTGCCAGCAGTTTTTATGGGACTAGCGGGACTAGCACAGATACGCAGTATTTT
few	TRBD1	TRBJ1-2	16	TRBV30	CAWSPGQGIFNYGYTF	TGTGCCTGGAGCCCGGGACAGGGAATATTCAACTATGGCTACACCTTC
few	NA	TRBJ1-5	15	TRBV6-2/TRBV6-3	CASSYDSRARQPQHF	TGTGCCAGCAGTTATGACAGTAGGGCGCGGCAGCCCCAGCATTTT
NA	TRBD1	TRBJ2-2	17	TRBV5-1	CASSSSDRALFTGELFF	TGCGCCAGCAGTTCCTCGGACAGGGCCCTATTCACCGGGGAGCTGTTTTTT
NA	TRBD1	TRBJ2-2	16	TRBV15	CATSRNRDRETGELFF	TGTGCCACCAGCAGGAACCGGGACAGGGAGACCGGGGAGCTGTTTTTT